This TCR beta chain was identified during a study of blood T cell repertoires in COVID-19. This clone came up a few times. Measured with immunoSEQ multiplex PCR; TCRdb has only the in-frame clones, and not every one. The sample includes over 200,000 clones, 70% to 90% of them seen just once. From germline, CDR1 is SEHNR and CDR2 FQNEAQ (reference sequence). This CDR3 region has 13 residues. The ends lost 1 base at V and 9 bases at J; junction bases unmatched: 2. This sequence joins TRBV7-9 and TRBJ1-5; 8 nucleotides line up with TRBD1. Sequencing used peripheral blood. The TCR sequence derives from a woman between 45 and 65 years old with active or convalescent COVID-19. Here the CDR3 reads CASSLGDRRPQHF. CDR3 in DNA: TGTGCCAGCAGCTTAGGGGACAGGAGGCCCCAGCATTTT.